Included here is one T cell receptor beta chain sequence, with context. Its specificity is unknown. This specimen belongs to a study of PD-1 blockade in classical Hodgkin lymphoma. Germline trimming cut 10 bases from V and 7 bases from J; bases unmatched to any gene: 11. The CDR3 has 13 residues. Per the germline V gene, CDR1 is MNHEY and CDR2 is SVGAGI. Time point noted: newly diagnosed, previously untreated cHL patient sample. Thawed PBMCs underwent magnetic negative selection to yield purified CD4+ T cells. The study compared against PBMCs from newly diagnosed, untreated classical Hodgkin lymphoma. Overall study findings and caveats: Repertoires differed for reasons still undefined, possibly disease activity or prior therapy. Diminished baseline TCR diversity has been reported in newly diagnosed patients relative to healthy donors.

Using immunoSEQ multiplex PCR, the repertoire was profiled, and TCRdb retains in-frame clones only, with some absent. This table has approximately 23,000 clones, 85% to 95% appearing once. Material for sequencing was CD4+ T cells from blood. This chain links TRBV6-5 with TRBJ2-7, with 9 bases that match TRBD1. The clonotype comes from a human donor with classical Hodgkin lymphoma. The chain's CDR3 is CATTGTGTGEQYF. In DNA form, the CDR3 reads TGTGCCACGACCGGGACAGGGACGGGGGAGCAGTACTTC.